This TCR beta chain emerged from a study of blood T cell repertoires in COVID-19. Study as a whole: The origin of the acute and convalescent COVID-19 samples was the United States, Italy and Spain. T cells, B-cell-depleted T cells, or PBMCs provided the cDNA or gDNA that served as material.

Germline lookup yields CDR1 LGHDT and CDR2 YNNKEL (reference sequence). The CDR3 extends over 15 amino acids. V lost 5 bases to trimming and J lost 4 bases, with 15 bases between them. In the source study's methods: Reference gene primers were amplified, and this amplification served to estimate nucleated cell counts. TCRdb's table, derived via immunoSEQ multiplex PCR, lists solely in-frame clones and lacks some. Clone size and the V and J calls come from that table; the DNA yielded D and trimming. Of a few hundred thousand clones detected, roughly 89% appear once; the ten largest clones hold 4.6%. This clone was seen once.

The sequence was obtained from a woman between 40 and 55 years old who had recovered from COVID-19. Sequenced: peripheral blood. This sequence joins TRBV3-1 (or the pseudogene TRBV3-2) and TRBJ1-5, with a possible D match to TRBD1 (5 bases). CDR3 coding DNA: TGTGCCAGCAGCGAAGGCAGGGATCGGAATCAGCCCCAGCATTTT. Amino acid sequence: CASSEGRDRNQPQHF.